This entry lists 4 T cell receptor beta chains sequenced from one sample in a study of cytomegalovirus exposure and HLA in healthy donors. The study ran its PCR with 60 Vbeta and 13 Jbeta primers. Only in-frame clones appear in the TCRdb table, and some are missing; sequencing was by immunoSEQ multiplex PCR. Among some 160,000 clones listed, roughly 83% were seen once. Sequenced material: PBMCs. The receptors were sampled from a woman aged 18-29 years in good health and CMV-seronegative.

The chain employs TRBV7-9 and TRBJ2-6; D not certain. CDR3 length: 15 residues. V dropped 1 base and J dropped 4 bases, with 8 bases sitting between them. The germline CDR1 and CDR2 sequences are SEHNR and FQNEAQ (reference sequence). The CDR3 is CASSLETPGANVLTF. CDR3 coding DNA: TGTGCCAGCAGCTTAGAGACACCCGGGGCCAACGTCCTGACTTTC.

This rearrangement joins TRBV27 to TRBJ2-2; 15 bases are shared with TRBD2. Germline V gene data show CDR1 as MNHEY and CDR2 as SMNVEV (reference sequence). The CDR3 covers 17 residues. The junction had 6 bases not matched to a gene; V was cut back by 6 bases and J by 4 bases. CDR3 sequence reads: CASSWTSGGAGTGELFF. The CDR3 nucleotides read TGTGCCAGCAGCTGGACTAGCGGGGGGGCTGGCACCGGGGAGCTGTTTTTT.

This chain connects TRBV28 to TRBJ1-5; the match to TRBD1 covers 10 bases. The CDR3 sequence is 15 residues long. Trimming took 5 bases from V and 4 from J; bases not matched to a gene: 5. Germline V gives CDR1 MDHEN, CDR2 SYDVKM. The CDR3: CASSPAGQGNQPQHF. In nucleotides, the CDR3 is TGTGCCAGCAGTCCGGCGGGACAGGGGAATCAGCCCCAGCATTTT.

Of note for this clone: Other DNA sequences from this sample encode an identical CDR3 as well. The chain is built from TRBV18 and TRBJ1-5; D remains unclear. The CDR3 is made up of 15 amino acids. The V end was cut by 0 bases, the J end by 0 bases, with 6 bases between. Germline V CDR1 and CDR2: KGHSH, LQKENI. The CDR3 nucleotides read TGTGCCAGCTCACCACCCGGTCATAGCAATCAGCCCCAGCATTTT. This codes for CASSPPGHSNQPQHF.